The sequence of this T cell receptor beta chain was determined in a study of PD-L1 blockade in urothelial cancer. Germline values: CDR1 MNHEY, CDR2 SMNVEV (reference sequence). The V gene end was trimmed by 8 bases and the J gene end by 2 bases; junction bases not matched to a gene: 11. The CDR3 has 15 residues. Time point denoted: pretreatment peripheral blood. Profiled with immunoSEQ multiplex PCR; TCRdb holds only in-frame clones, not every one. The data contain under 60,000 clones, about 86% of them seen just once; the ten biggest clones take up approximately 3%. The V and J genes are TRBV27 and TRBJ2-7; 8 positions agree with TRBD2. This receptor was identified in a man aged 65-85 years with urothelial cancer. The specimen comprised PBMCs, sampled around atezolizumab (anti-PD-L1) treatment. CDR3 bases: TGTGCCAGCCGAAGGGGGGCGGGGGGCACCTACGAGCAGTACTTC. It codes for CASRRGAGGTYEQYF.